Included here is one T cell receptor beta chain sequence, with context. Antigen: not known. This sample was taken from a study of T-cell reconstitution after alpha-beta-depleted transplantation in children. The ends lost 0 bases at V and 4 bases at J; junction bases unmatched: 10. Germline CDR1 SGHDN, CDR2 FVKESK. The CDR3 covers 18 residues. Unique molecular identifiers were incorporated during preparation of the TCRbeta library. TCRdb re-called the PCR reads with MiXCR, one entry per CDR3 protein. This sample yields some 550,000 distinct CDR3 sequences, of which roughly 23% are seen a single time; approximately 14% belongs to the top ten. Whole-study results and caveats: Two months or so post-transplant, alpha-beta T cells reportedly derived from several hundred expanded graft clones. T-cell numbers and diversity, one year after transplant, stemmed largely from T cells that were newly produced. After transplant, high TCRbeta diversity at day 60 in some patients arose from surviving recipient T cells and thymic progenitors.

The chain recombines TRBV14 with TRBJ2-2, with 8 bases identical to TRBD1. The material sequenced was PBMCs, mostly from graft donor cells, taken 360 days after TCRalphabeta/CD19-depleted stem cell transplant. The source is a boy less than two years old who had a stem cell transplant for acute myeloid leukemia, so the T cells may come from the graft donor. CDR3 in DNA: TGTGCCAGCAGCCAAGACTACTTCGGACAGGGTATCACCGGGGAGCTGTTTTTT. Encoded protein: CASSQDYFGQGITGELFF.